This TCR beta chain was profiled in a study of regulatory T cells in long-lasting Graves disease. Researchers made TCR beta libraries by using iRepertoire HTBI primers and running Arm-PCR on CDR3 regions. TCRdb itself ran the multiplex PCR reads through MiXCR, one entry per CDR3 protein. The sample consists of a few hundred thousand distinct CDR3 sequences, approximately 15% of them appearing once. The time point denotes: newly diagnosed GD, antithyroid drugs for less than 3 months. Extracted RNA from PBMCs served as the source of the TCR library. American Thyroid Association guidelines defined Graves' disease diagnosis. Trimming removed 4 bases at V and 8 bases at J, with 14 bases between. The germline V gene encodes CDR1 MNHNS and CDR2 SASEGT. CDR3 length: 14 amino acids. The table lists this clonotype with many counts. These data were also filed under a second study, of T cells in Graves' hyperthyroidism and ophthalmopathy. Per that paper: Hyperthyroidism was newly diagnosed in patients aged 18 to 65 (duration under 2 months). The HTBI set primed first-round TCR CDR3 RT-PCR. Most clonotypes expanded in the thyroid (above 0.001) were also present in blood.

The TCR was taken from a man aged 25-45 years with Graves disease. The sample in question was peripheral blood mononuclear cells (PBMCs), obtained at new diagnosis, from a patient treated with antithyroid drugs. The chain joins TRBV6-1 to TRBJ1-4, with D uncertain. The CDR3 is CASSGRQRREKLFF. In DNA, the CDR3 is TGTGCCAGCAGTGGCCGGCAGAGGCGAGAAAAACTGTTTTTT.